The 22 T cell receptor beta chains given below trace back to one sample, sequenced in a study of cytomegalovirus exposure and HLA in healthy donors. 13 Jbeta primers and 60 Vbeta primers were used for the PCR. Repertoires were generated with immunoSEQ multiplex PCR, while TCRdb's copy carries only in-frame clones and drops some. This sample yields around 130,000 clones, of which 65% to 90% are seen a single time; approximately 10% belongs to the top ten. Sequencing was done on a sample of PBMCs. These receptors all stem from a male donor in good health and CMV-seropositive.

This clone was picked up a small number of times. The V call is TRBV4-2, the J call TRBJ1-5; 7 positions agree with TRBD1. V dropped 1 base and J dropped 7; count of bases not matched to a gene: 1. Germline V gene lookup returns CDR1 LGHNA and CDR2 YNFKEQ. The CDR3 runs to 13 residues. The CDR3 protein is CASSQGDSQPQHF. The DNA for the CDR3 is TGTGCCAGCAGCCAAGGGGACAGCCAGCCCCAGCATTTT.

J is TRBJ1-4 and V is TRBV5-6; a weak D match, TRBD1 (6 bases). Germline CDR1 is SGHDT and CDR2 is YYEEEE. This CDR3 is 16 amino acids long. Trimming took 0 bases from V and 7 from J, leaving 16 bases between them. CDR3 sequence: CASSLAGGGAGEKLFF. CDR3 sequence (DNA): TGTGCCAGCAGCTTGGCCGGAGGGGGGGCGGGTGAAAAACTGTTTTTT.

The chain employs TRBV19 and TRBJ1-5; 9 bases are a match to TRBD1. Germline trimming cut 5 bases from V and 7 bases from J; bases unmatched to any gene: 15. Per germline, CDR1 LNHDA and CDR2 SQIVND (reference sequence). The CDR3 extends over 17 amino acids. The CDR3 protein is CASSLSRDRVSGQPQHF. Written as DNA, the CDR3 is TGTGCCAGTAGTTTGTCCCGGGACAGGGTATCGGGGCAGCCCCAGCATTTT.

The chain is built from TRBV5-1 and TRBJ2-7; no clear D gene. This CDR3 has 12 amino acids. The V end was cut by 2 bases, the J end by 1 base, with 4 bases between. Germline CDR1 SGHRS, CDR2 YFSETQ. CDR3: CASSFNSYEQYF. Here the CDR3 DNA reads TGCGCCAGCAGCTTCAATTCCTACGAGCAGTACTTC.

The chain has TRBV28 and TRBJ2-5; 11 bases agree with TRBD2. The end of the DNA aligns better with TRBJ2-7, so the J call may be wrong. CDR3 length: 15 residues. From germline, CDR1 is MDHEN and CDR2 SYDVKM. The CDR3 is CASSPLAGGLYEQYF. In nucleotides, the CDR3 is TGTGCCAGCAGTCCCCTAGCGGGGGGACTCTACGAGCAGTACTTC.

The genes are TRBV27 and TRBJ1-4, with a possible D match to TRBD1 (5 bases). V was trimmed by 6 bases and J by 1 base, leaving 9 bases between them. Germline assignment: CDR1 MNHEY and CDR2 SMNVEV (reference sequence). There are 14 residues in the CDR3. CDR3 sequence (DNA): TGTGCCAGCAGAACCGGGGGAACTAATGAAAAACTGTTTTTT. Amino acids: CASRTGGTNEKLFF.

This clone was observed once. This chain joins TRBV25-1 and TRBJ2-3; D remains unclear. Germline CDR1 reads MGHDK; CDR2 reads SYGVNS. The CDR3 is made up of 11 amino acids. V gave up 4 bases and J gave up 6 bases, with 5 bases separating them. DNA of the CDR3: TGTGCCAGCAGTGTCGGGGATACGCAGTATTTT. It yields the protein CASSVGDTQYF.

V and J are TRBV28 and TRBJ1-1, with D unclear. V dropped 7 bases and J dropped 1 base, with 16 bases sitting between them. This CDR3 comprises 15 residues. Germline V CDR1 and CDR2: MDHEN, SYDVKM. CDR3 coding DNA: TGTGCCAGCACCCCAGCGGAGGGAAGGAACACTGAAGCTTTCTTT. This translates into CASTPAEGRNTEAFF.

The chain uses TRBV30 and TRBJ2-1; D is unresolved. This CDR3 region has 13 residues. The V end lost 7 bases, the J end lost 0 bases, and 10 bases lay between the germline ends. From germline, CDR1 is GTSNPN and CDR2 SVGIG (reference sequence). This CDR3 reads CASDTSSYNEQFF. In DNA form, the CDR3 reads TGTGCCTCAGACACGAGCTCCTACAATGAGCAGTTCTTC.

The CDR3 DNA sequence: TGTGCCAGCAGTTTCCCTAGCGGCAAGAGCTCCTACAATGAGCAGTTCTTC. It is translated as CASSFPSGKSSYNEQFF. V is TRBV28 and J is TRBJ2-1; 7 positions match TRBD2. CDR3 length: 17 amino acids. With V trimmed by 3 bases and J by 0 bases, 8 bases remained unmatched. Per germline, CDR1 MDHEN and CDR2 SYDVKM.

The rearrangement joins TRBV7-2 to TRBJ2-1; D unclear. Trimming pared 2 bases from V and 4 bases from J, leaving 12 bases between. CDR1 and CDR2 (germline): SGHTA, FQGNSA. The CDR3 has 15 amino acids. In DNA form, the CDR3 reads TGTGCCAGCAGCTTATTATCGAGTGAATACAATGAGCAGTTCTTC. It specifies CASSLLSSEYNEQFF.

The chain has TRBV14 and TRBJ2-3; 10 bases line up with TRBD1. This CDR3 is 15 amino acids long. Germline CDR1 reads SGHDN; CDR2 reads FVKESK. The V segment lost 4 bases and the J segment 1 base; nucleotides outside the gene matches: 2. CDR3 in amino acids: CASSPDRGRTDTQYF. The CDR3 DNA sequence: TGTGCCAGCAGCCCCGACAGGGGGCGCACAGATACGCAGTATTTT.

V usage is TRBV2 and J usage is TRBJ2-1, with 9 nucleotides matching TRBD1. This CDR3 has 15 residues. CDR1 and CDR2 from the germline V gene are SNHLY and FYNNEI. Losses at the gene ends were 3 bases for V and 6 bases for J; bases not matched to a gene: 6. The CDR3 DNA sequence: TGTGCCAGCAGTGATATACAGGGGGCCTCCAATGAGCAGTTCTTC. This sequence encodes CASSDIQGASNEQFF.

This chain joins TRBV6-5 and TRBJ2-3; no clear D. Trimming took 2 bases from V and 2 from J, leaving 11 bases between them. The length of the CDR3 is 15 residues. Germline V gene data show CDR1 as MNHEY and CDR2 as SVGAGI. CDR3 nucleotide sequence: TGTGCCAGCAGTTACGCGTCAGGCCCCACAGATACGCAGTATTTT. Encoded protein: CASSYASGPTDTQYF.

The chain links TRBV6-1 to TRBJ2-5, with TRBD2 matching 11 bases. Near its end, the DNA agrees better with TRBJ2-7, so the J call may be wrong. The CDR3 runs 15 residues. Germline V gives CDR1 MNHNS, CDR2 SASEGT. In DNA form, the CDR3 reads TGTGCCAGCATGGGGGCTCTAGCGGGAGGATACGAGCAGTACTTC. It translates to CASMGALAGGYEQYF.

This clone was seen once. The chain carries TRBV25-1 and TRBJ1-4, with 9 bases fitting TRBD1. The CDR3 sequence is 13 residues long. V shed 6 bases, J shed 6 bases, and the junction held 2 bases outside the gene matches. Germline values: CDR1 MGHDK, CDR2 SYGVNS. Here the CDR3 DNA reads TGTGCCAGCAGAAGGACAGGGGATGAAAAACTGTTTTTT. This encodes CASRRTGDEKLFF.

The gene calls are TRBV19 and TRBJ2-5; D ambiguous. The J call could be wrong; TRBJ2-7 is a better fit for the DNA end. Germline CDR1 reads LNHDA; CDR2 reads SQIVND (reference sequence). There are 13 residues in the CDR3. CDR3 residues: CASSIGPTYEQYF. The CDR3 DNA reads as TGTGCCAGTAGTATAGGCCCAACCTACGAGCAGTACTTC.

The chain uses TRBV9 and TRBJ2-7; a possible D gene is TRBD2 (7 bases). V was pared by 0 bases and J by 6 bases, with 13 bases between. CDR1 is SGDLS, CDR2 YYNGEE, per germline. This CDR3 is built from 14 residues. The CDR3 region is CASSVEGGAGEQYF. CDR3 nucleotide sequence: TGTGCCAGCAGCGTAGAGGGGGGGGCGGGCGAGCAGTACTTC. The full variable domain, with the rest looked up from reference TRBV9 and TRBJ2-7, is DSGVTQTPKHLITATGQRVTLRCSPRSGDLSVYWYQQSLDQGLQFLIQYYNGEERAKGNILERFSAQQFPDLHSELNLSSLELGDSALYFCASSVEGGAGEQYFGPGTRLTVT.

The rearrangement links TRBV30 to TRBJ2-1, with D unresolved. This CDR3 has 14 amino acids. Trimming left V 0 bases short and J 5 bases short, with 11 bases between. Looked up from germline, CDR1 is GTSNPN and CDR2 is SVGIG (reference sequence). The CDR3: CAWSVQSADNEQFF. The CDR3 nucleotides are TGTGCCTGGAGTGTACAAAGCGCGGACAATGAGCAGTTCTTC.

The chain couples TRBV7-9 to TRBJ2-1; 12 bases are a match to TRBD2. Per the germline V gene, CDR1 is SEHNR and CDR2 is FQNEAQ (reference sequence). The CDR3 consists of 15 residues. V was clipped by 5 bases and J by 6 bases; unmatched bases: 5. CDR3 sequence: CASSLLAGGSNEQFF. For the CDR3, the DNA is TGTGCCAGCAGCCTACTAGCGGGGGGCTCCAATGAGCAGTTCTTC.

The V and J genes are TRBV11-1 and TRBJ2-7; D remains unclear. With 4 bases removed from V and 3 bases from J, the gap between germline ends came to 25 bases. The CDR3 has 18 residues. Germline V gene lookup returns CDR1 SGHAT and CDR2 FQDESV (reference sequence). The CDR3 DNA reads as TGTGCCAGCAGCTACAATCTGTCTTCTGGGCCGGCTCTCTACGAGCAGTACTTC. It yields the protein CASSYNLSSGPALYEQYF.

V usage is TRBV7-2 and J usage is TRBJ2-1; no firm D call. Trimming left V 1 base short and J 8 bases short, with 12 bases between. CDR1 SGHTA and CDR2 FQGNSA come from the germline V gene. The CDR3 consists of 14 residues. CDR3 sequence (DNA): TGTGCCAGCAGCTTAGACCCTAGTTCCCATGAGCAGTTCTTC. Amino acid sequence: CASSLDPSSHEQFF.